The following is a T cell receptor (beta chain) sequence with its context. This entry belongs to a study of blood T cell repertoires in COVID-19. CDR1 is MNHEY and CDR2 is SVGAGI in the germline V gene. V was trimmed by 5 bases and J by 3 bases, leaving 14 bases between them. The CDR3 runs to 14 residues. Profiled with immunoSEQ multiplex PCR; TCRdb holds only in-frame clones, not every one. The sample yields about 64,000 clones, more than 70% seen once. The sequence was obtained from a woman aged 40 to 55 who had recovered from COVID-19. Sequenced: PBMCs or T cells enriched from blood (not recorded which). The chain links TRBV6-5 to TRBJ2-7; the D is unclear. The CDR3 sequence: CASSQSWQRYEQYF. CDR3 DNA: TGTGCCAGCAGTCAAAGTTGGCAGCGCTACGAGCAGTACTTC.